Listed below are T cell receptor beta chains from one sample, sequenced in a study of shared clonotypes between healthy human individuals. Assay: immunoSEQ multiplex PCR; the TCRdb copy retains only in-frame clones and omits some. The sample yields around 510,000 clones, roughly four fifths seen once. Sequencing was done on a sample of PBMCs. These receptor sequences come from a woman between 35 and 50 years old in good health. Some clones in this sample may be carry-over from other donors' samples. CDR3s include the opening cysteine and the closing phenylalanine or tryptophan. The D gene is left open where the match is weak. A clone size is listed for some rows: how often the clone was seen (once, few, many), or a class if it is expanded.

d_call	clone_size	v_call	j_call	cdr3_aa	cdr3_nt
-	-	TRBV9	TRBJ1-5	CASSVEGVVNQPQHF	TGTGCCAGCAGCGTAGAGGGGGTGGTCAATCAGCCCCAGCATTTT
TRBD2	few	TRBV6-6	TRBJ2-2	CASREREGGELFF	TGTGCCAGCAGGGAGCGGGAGGGGGGGGAGCTGTTTTTT
-	once	TRBV6-6	TRBJ2-7	CASSYYISYEQYF	TGTGCCAGCAGTTACTACATCTCCTACGAGCAGTACTTC
TRBD1	-	TRBV5-1	TRBJ2-7	CASSLVQDRVHEQYF	TGCGCCAGCAGCTTGGTCCAGGACAGGGTTCACGAGCAGTACTTC
-	-	TRBV7-2	TRBJ1-4	CASSLPVFEGSGEKLFF	TGTGCCAGCAGCTTACCCGTTTTCGAAGGGAGTGGAGAAAAACTGTTTTTT
-	-	TRBV19	TRBJ1-1	CASSSQSLNTEAFF	TGTGCCAGTAGTTCTCAATCTCTGAACACTGAAGCTTTCTTT
-	-	TRBV6-6	TRBJ2-1	CASSPSRQYNEQFF	TGTGCCAGCAGCCCCTCCCGACAGTACAATGAGCAGTTCTTC
-	few	TRBV27	TRBJ2-7	CASKGIYEQYF	TGTGCCAGCAAAGGGATCTACGAGCAGTACTTC
TRBD2	few	TRBV19	TRBJ2-7	CASSIRRERYEQYF	TGTGCCAGTAGTATCCGGCGGGAGCGCTACGAGCAGTACTTC
TRBD2	-	TRBV4-3	TRBJ2-1	CASSQEGLAAYNEQFF	TGCGCCAGCAGCCAAGAAGGACTAGCGGCCTACAATGAGCAGTTCTTC
-	-	TRBV18	TRBJ1-2	CASSPVDIYGYTF	TGTGCCAGCTCGCCCGTGGATATCTATGGCTACACCTTC
-	-	TRBV15	TRBJ2-5	CATSRAESDQETQYF	TGTGCCACCAGCAGGGCTGAGTCAGATCAAGAGACCCAGTACTTC
TRBD1	-	TRBV7-2	TRBJ1-3	CASSLGTGDIGNTIYF	TGTGCCAGCAGCTTAGGTACAGGGGATATCGGAAACACCATATATTTT
TRBD1	-	TRBV19	TRBJ2-7	CASTRGQGAIYEQYF	TGTGCCAGTACCCGTGGACAGGGGGCTATCTACGAGCAGTACTTC
TRBD1	-	TRBV5-1	TRBJ2-3	CASSSGQVESDTQYF	TGCGCCAGCAGCTCCGGACAGGTTGAGTCAGATACGCAGTATTTT
TRBD1	-	TRBV25-1	TRBJ2-3	CASSEEDRAGADTQYF	TGTGCCAGCAGTGAAGAGGACAGGGCAGGGGCAGATACGCAGTATTTT
-	-	TRBV2	TRBJ2-3	CASSVSGTSTDTQYF	TGTGCCAGCAGCGTTAGCGGAACAAGCACAGATACGCAGTATTTT
TRBD2	few	TRBV7-3	TRBJ2-1	CASSLLGQASGMSGQFF	TGTGCCAGCAGCTTACTAGGTCAGGCTAGCGGGATGAGTGGGCAGTTCTTC
-	-	TRBV19	TRBJ2-7	CASSTGPATYEQYF	TGTGCCAGTAGTACTGGACCGGCCACCTACGAGCAGTACTTC
-	-	TRBV27	TRBJ2-2	CASSLSRTGELFF	TGTGCCAGCAGTTTATCGAGAACCGGGGAGCTGTTTTTT
TRBD1	once	TRBV19	TRBJ1-2	CASSIGQGLGYTF	TGTGCCAGTAGTATAGGACAGGGTTTGGGCTACACCTTC
TRBD2	-	TRBV9	TRBJ2-1	CASSMRTSGRISYNEQFF	TGTGCCAGCAGCATGAGGACTAGCGGGAGAATCTCCTACAATGAGCAGTTCTTC
-	-	TRBV6-6	TRBJ2-5	CASSYVGRGETQYF	TGTGCCAGCAGTTACGTGGGACGTGGGGAGACCCAGTACTTC
-	-	TRBV11-2	TRBJ2-5	CASSFAGGETQYF	TGTGCCAGCAGCTTCGCCGGCGGGGAGACCCAGTACTTC
-	-	TRBV7-9	TRBJ1-2	CASSLGQRNYGYTF	TGTGCCAGCAGCTTAGGGCAGCGGAACTATGGCTACACCTTC
-	-	TRBV6-5	TRBJ1-5	CASSYSFDQPQHF	TGTGCCAGCAGTTACTCGTTCGATCAGCCCCAGCATTTT
-	-	TRBV6-1	TRBJ1-1	CASRLITEAFF	TGTGCCAGCAGGCTGATCACTGAAGCTTTCTTT
-	many	TRBV2	TRBJ2-7	CASSNSYEQYF	TGTGCCAGCAGCAACTCCTACGAGCAGTACTTC
TRBD2	-	TRBV2	TRBJ2-3	CASSREGRGTDTQYF	TGTGCCAGCAGTCGGGAGGGGCGCGGCACAGATACGCAGTATTTT
-	-	TRBV5-4	TRBJ2-3	CASSLASQGVRADTQYF	TGTGCCAGCAGCTTGGCTTCCCAGGGTGTGAGGGCAGATACGCAGTATTTT
TRBD1	-	TRBV28	TRBJ1-4	CASSLGRGQGNEKLFF	TGTGCCAGCAGTTTAGGCAGGGGGCAGGGTAATGAAAAACTGTTTTTT
-	many	TRBV27	TRBJ2-1	CASSRAGFTYNEQFF	TGTGCCAGCAGTCGCGCCGGGTTTACCTACAATGAGCAGTTCTTC
-	-	TRBV10-1	TRBJ2-7	CASSEESSYEQYF	TGCGCCAGCAGTGAGGAGAGCTCCTACGAGCAGTACTTC
-	-	TRBV6-4	TRBJ1-2	CASSDFRGGGYTF	TGTGCCAGCAGTGACTTCCGAGGGGGTGGCTACACCTTC
-	-	TRBV7-9	TRBJ2-5	CASSPRVTGFQETQYF	TGTGCCAGCAGCCCTAGGGTTACAGGCTTCCAAGAGACCCAGTACTTC
-	-	TRBV2	TRBJ1-2	CASSQRRDRNYGYTF	TGTGCCAGCAGCCAAAGGCGGGACCGCAACTATGGCTACACCTTC
TRBD1	-	TRBV19	TRBJ2-7	CASSIGTGGYEQYF	TGTGCCAGTAGTATAGGGACAGGGGGCTACGAGCAGTACTTC
-	-	TRBV14	TRBJ2-2	CASSQKRVANTGELFF	TGTGCCAGCAGCCAAAAGCGGGTTGCGAACACCGGGGAGCTGTTTTTT
-	-	TRBV4-2	TRBJ2-3	CASSPGLASADTQYF	TGTGCCAGCAGCCCCGGGTTAGCCTCTGCGGATACGCAGTATTTT
-	-	TRBV27	TRBJ2-3	CASRKTGTDTQYF	TGTGCCAGCAGAAAAACGGGGACAGATACGCAGTATTTT
-	many	TRBV7-6	TRBJ1-1	CASSPDSIAPEAFF	TGTGCCAGCAGCCCCGACTCCATCGCCCCTGAAGCTTTCTTT
-	-	TRBV25-1	TRBJ2-1	CASSDISGQVSYNEQFF	TGTGCCAGCAGTGACATTTCCGGGCAAGTCTCCTACAATGAGCAGTTCTTC
TRBD2	-	TRBV7-3	TRBJ2-5	CASSLRVSGSLQETQYF	TGTGCCAGCAGCTTAAGGGTTAGCGGGAGCCTCCAAGAGACCCAGTACTTC
-	-	TRBV7-3	TRBJ2-3	CASSSLGDQSGPTDTQYF	TGTGCCAGCAGCTCCCTGGGCGATCAGTCGGGCCCGACAGATACGCAGTATTTT
-	-	TRBV29-1	TRBJ2-1	CSVEPSSGEQFF	TGCAGCGTTGAACCTAGCTCCGGTGAGCAGTTCTTC
TRBD1	-	TRBV11-3	TRBJ1-5	CASSLAHQRDRAGQPQHF	TGTGCCAGCAGCTTAGCTCACCAAAGGGACAGGGCCGGGCAGCCCCAGCATTTT
-	-	TRBV9	TRBJ2-3	CASSVVSDADTQYF	TGTGCCAGCAGCGTAGTGTCAGACGCAGATACGCAGTATTTT
TRBD2	many	TRBV27	TRBJ2-7	CASSLRGGRGLSYEQYF	TGTGCCAGCAGTTTACGTGGGGGGAGGGGCCTCTCCTACGAGCAGTACTTC
-	few	TRBV29-1	TRBJ2-7	CSATRSSYEQYF	TGCAGCGCCACGCGGAGTTCCTACGAGCAGTACTTC
-	-	TRBV28	TRBJ2-1	CASTLTGTWFYNEQFF	TGTGCCAGCACCCTCACCGGGACATGGTTCTACAATGAGCAGTTCTTC
-	-	TRBV2	TRBJ1-5	CASRRGVGNQPQHF	TGTGCCAGTAGGAGGGGGGTTGGCAATCAGCCCCAGCATTTT
TRBD1	few	TRBV30	TRBJ1-3	CAWSGTGGGNTIYF	TGTGCCTGGAGTGGGACAGGGGGTGGAAACACCATATATTTT
-	once	TRBV7-8	TRBJ2-5	CASSPVVAAQETQYF	TGTGCCAGCAGCCCGGTTGTCGCGGCCCAGGAGACCCAGTACTTC